Sequencing of this T cell receptor (beta chain) was carried out in a study of tissue T cells after allogeneic stem cell transplantation. Method: immunoSEQ multiplex PCR; TCRdb's copy keeps in-frame clones and lacks some. This table has about 40,000 clones, 80% to 95% appearing once. The CDR3 consists of 15 residues. Germline lookup yields CDR1 KGHSH and CDR2 LQKENI. The ends were cut back, 10 bases at V and 6 bases at J, with 21 bases in the middle. This clonotype was obtained from a woman aged 35 to 75 who later had graft-versus-host disease after an allogeneic stem cell transplant. V gene TRBV18 combines with J gene TRBJ2-2, with no clear D. The sequencing here drew on blood, taken before transplantation. The CDR3 nucleotides are TGTGCCACCGCCCTTGAAGGCGCGGAATCCGGGGAGCTGTTTTTT. Translated, it gives CATALEGAESGELFF.